This passage covers 10 T cell receptor beta chains from one sample sequenced in a study of cytotoxic CD8 clonotypes in ibrutinib-treated CLL. Some clones are missing from TCRdb's copy, which holds only in-frame ones; the method was immunoSEQ multiplex PCR. The sample shows about 50,000 clones, around three fifths of them seen only once. The material sequenced was PBMCs, taken after 24 months of ibrutinib treatment. These TCRs come from a human donor with chronic lymphocytic leukemia.

This clone was detected once. A much larger clone lies a single base off, so this may be a read error. The V call is TRBV2, the J call TRBJ2-5; D gene unclear. The germline CDR1 and CDR2 sequences are SNHLY and FYNNEI. This CDR3 is built from 10 residues. The V gene lost 1 base and the J gene lost 7 bases, with 1 base spanning the gap. As DNA, the CDR3 is TGTGCCAGCAGTGAAGGGACCCAGTACTTC. Protein: CASSEGTQYF.

The sample holds a few counts of this clone. V and J are TRBV29-1 and TRBJ1-2; tentatively, D is TRBD1 (6 bases). V was cut by 6 bases and J by 4 bases, with 15 bases left in between. CDR3 length equals 13 residues. CDR1 is SQVTM, CDR2 ANQGSEA, per germline. DNA of the CDR3: TGCAGCGTCCCGAGGGTGGGGGCCTATGGCTACACCTTC. Protein sequence: CSVPRVGAYGYTF.

The V and J genes are TRBV5-4 and TRBJ1-1; TRBD1 aligns across 9 bases. Per the germline V gene, CDR1 is SGHNT and CDR2 is YYREEE (reference sequence). The CDR3 runs 16 residues. The V and J ends lost 4 bases and 1 base, in that order; junction bases with no gene match: 8. CDR3: CASSKTGTGTNTEAFF. Here the CDR3 DNA reads TGTGCCAGCAGCAAAACCGGGACAGGGACGAACACTGAAGCTTTCTTT.

J is TRBJ1-4 and V is TRBV5-1, with TRBD1 as a possible D gene (5 bases). CDR3 length: 15 amino acids. The V end was cut by 3 bases, the J end by 8 bases, with 17 bases between. From germline, CDR1 is SGHRS and CDR2 YFSETQ. The CDR3 DNA follows: TGCGCCAGCAGCTCAGGACAACACCCATCGGAAAAACTGTTTTTT. Translated: CASSSGQHPSEKLFF.

V gene TRBV5-1 combines with J gene TRBJ2-1, with D perhaps given as TRBD1 or TRBD2 (5 bases each). The CDR3 sequence is 15 residues long. V lost 4 bases, J lost 9 bases, and 20 bases lay in between. Germline V CDR1 and CDR2: SGHRS, YFSETQ. CDR3 coding DNA: TGCGCCAGCAGCGGATCCGGGGCCCGGGGTAGTGAGCAGTTCTTC. As protein: CASSGSGARGSEQFF. Variable domain in full (rest from reference TRBV5-1 and TRBJ2-1): KAGVTQTPRYLIKTRGQQVTLSCSPISGHRSVSWYQQTPGQGLQFLFEYFSETQRNKGNFPGRFSGRQFSNSRSEMNVSTLELGDSALYLCASSGSGARGSEQFFGPGTRLTVL.

DNA for the CDR3: TGTGCCAGCAGCCACCGCTGGCGGGGGGAGTCCTACAATGAGCAGTTCTTC. It encodes CASSHRWRGESYNEQFF. V and J are TRBV14 and TRBJ2-1, with TRBD2 matching over 8 bases. The CDR3 covers 17 residues. CDR1 and CDR2 (germline): SGHDN, FVKESK. J lost 1 base, V lost 3 bases, and 8 bases had no gene match.

V usage is TRBV5-1 and J usage is TRBJ2-7; D assignment may be TRBD1 or TRBD2 (6 bases each). The ends were cut back, 0 bases at V and 4 bases at J, with 14 bases in the middle. CDR3 size: 15 residues. CDR1 is SGHRS, CDR2 YFSETQ, per germline. For the CDR3, the DNA is TGCGCCAGCAGCTTGGATGTTGGGGGGCGGTACGAGCAGTACTTC. Residues: CASSLDVGGRYEQYF.

This clone was seen a handful of times. The rearrangement uses TRBV5-1 and TRBJ2-6; the match to TRBD1 covers 7 bases. The CDR3 extends over 16 amino acids. Trimming at V came to 7 bases and at J to 2 bases, leaving 9 bases not matched to a gene. Germline assignment: CDR1 SGHRS and CDR2 YFSETQ. The CDR3 spells CASRVQGNTGANVLTF. The DNA of the CDR3 is TGCGCCAGCCGGGTACAGGGGAACACTGGGGCCAACGTCCTGACTTTC.

With respect to this clone: The sample has other DNA sequences that encode this CDR3 too. V is TRBV29-1 and J is TRBJ2-3; D not resolved. Germline V lookup: CDR1 SQVTM, CDR2 ANQGSEA. Deletions cut 4 bases from V and 2 bases from J, with 7 bases between. This CDR3 is 12 amino acids long. CDR3 loop: CSVVLYTDTQYF. The CDR3, as DNA: TGCAGCGTTGTCCTCTACACAGATACGCAGTATTTT.

With respect to this clone: The identical CDR3 is also encoded by other nucleotide sequences in the sample. The chain recombines TRBV11-2 with TRBJ1-1; D ambiguous. The germline CDR1 and CDR2 sequences are SGHAT and FQNNGV. The V gene lost 1 base and the J gene lost 4 bases, with 4 bases spanning the gap. The CDR3 has 12 amino acids. CDR3 residues: CASSLVGTEAFF. The DNA for the CDR3 is TGTGCCAGCAGCTTAGTAGGCACTGAAGCTTTCTTT.